Below, one T cell receptor beta chain is given with its context. The clone's antigen remains unknown. Base qualities were left out, and no much larger clone turns up one base away. These data come from a study of blood T cell repertoires in COVID-19 (TCRdb year 2020). In terms of the full investigation: Collaborator samples came from the United States, Italy and Spain and covered acute and convalescent phases of COVID-19. The samples were drawn from two sources: the first 160 participants of the ongoing ImmuneRACE study, and 1,254 subjects contributed by 6 global collaborators. HLA class I and class II types, where available, came from metadata supplied by the sample provider rather than from assay-based typing. The repertoires were released in a freely available public database intended as a resource for research on the immune response to SARS-CoV-2. The material from the prospective study consisted of cDNA or gDNA derived from T cells, B-cell-depleted T cells, or PBMCs. Sample metadata almost always included a de-identified subject ID, COVID-19 status, age in years and sex. The dataset comprised deeply sampled blood TCRbeta repertoires from subjects exposed to, actively infected with, or recovered from COVID-19. What the work shows at the level of the full study, not this receptor alone: How much clinical and demographic metadata was included differed by source and by participant, and the metadata was provided uncurated.

CDR1 and CDR2 are drawn from the germline V gene (reference sequence): SEHNR, FQNEAQ. The CDR3 sequence holds 13 residues, the cysteine and phenylalanine included. The kept DNA is CDR3 alone, 39 bases in frame from the first base. The collaborating institutions used their own protocols to collect whole blood in K2EDTA tubes. For TCRbeta analysis, collaborators shipped samples in one of three forms: frozen whole blood, isolated PBMCs, or DNA extracted from either of those sample types. TCRbeta CDR3 regions were amplified from genomic DNA using the immunoSEQ Assay, a bias-controlled multiplex PCR. As for how the authors treated the data: The number of nucleated cells in each sample was estimated by amplification of reference gene primers within the assay. To quantify the absolute abundance of each unique TCRbeta CDR3 rearrangement, sequence reads were collapsed and filtered. For each sample, productive Simpson clonality was calculated by taking the square root of Simpson's diversity index across productive rearrangements. TCRdb mirrors the immuneACCESS table, restricted to in-frame sequences. Some clones are absent from its copies; in checked studies, under half trace to an unresolved V gene, and the reason for the others is unknown. V, J and clone size are taken as reported in that table, and D and trimming were inferred from the DNA itself. Present in this sample are some 95,000 clones, approximately 90% of which were seen just once. The ten most abundant clones make up 1.8% of the sample.

This chain joins TRBV7-9 to TRBJ2-7; no D gene is confidently identified. The clonotype originates from a human donor with active COVID-19. The donor label of this sample is uncertain. Sequencing was performed on peripheral blood. The CDR3 loop reads CALRGASSYEQYF. The DNA reads TGTGCTTTACGCGGCGCAAGCTCCTACGAGCAGTACTTC.